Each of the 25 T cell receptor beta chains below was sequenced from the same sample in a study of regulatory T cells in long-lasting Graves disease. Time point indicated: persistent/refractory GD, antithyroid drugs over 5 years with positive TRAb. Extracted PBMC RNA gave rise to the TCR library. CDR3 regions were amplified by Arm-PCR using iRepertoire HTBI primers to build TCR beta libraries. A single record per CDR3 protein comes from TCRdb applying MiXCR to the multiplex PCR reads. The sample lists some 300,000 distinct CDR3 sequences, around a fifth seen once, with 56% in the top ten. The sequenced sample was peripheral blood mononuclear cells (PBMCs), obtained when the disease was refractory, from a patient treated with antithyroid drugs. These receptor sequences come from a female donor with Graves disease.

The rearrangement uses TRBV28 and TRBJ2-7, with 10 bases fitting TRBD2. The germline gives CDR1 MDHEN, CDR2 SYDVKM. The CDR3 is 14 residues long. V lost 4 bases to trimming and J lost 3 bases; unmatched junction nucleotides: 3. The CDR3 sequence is CASSSSGRDYEQYF. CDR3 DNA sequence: TGTGCCAGCAGTTCCAGCGGGAGGGACTACGAGCAGTACTTC.

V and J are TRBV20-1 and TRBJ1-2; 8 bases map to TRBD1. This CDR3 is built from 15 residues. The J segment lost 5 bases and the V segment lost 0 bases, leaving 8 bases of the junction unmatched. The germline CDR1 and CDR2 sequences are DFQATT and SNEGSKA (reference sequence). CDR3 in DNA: TGCAGTGCTAGAGATACCCGACAGGGGCGGTATGGCTACACCTTC. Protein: CSARDTRQGRYGYTF.

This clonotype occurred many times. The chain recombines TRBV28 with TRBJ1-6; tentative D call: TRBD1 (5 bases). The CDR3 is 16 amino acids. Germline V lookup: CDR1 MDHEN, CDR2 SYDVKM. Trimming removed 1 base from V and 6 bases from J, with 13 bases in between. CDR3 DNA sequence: TGTGCCAGCAGTTTATCTACGGGGGAAGGTAATTCACCCCTCCACTTT. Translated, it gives CASSLSTGEGNSPLHF.

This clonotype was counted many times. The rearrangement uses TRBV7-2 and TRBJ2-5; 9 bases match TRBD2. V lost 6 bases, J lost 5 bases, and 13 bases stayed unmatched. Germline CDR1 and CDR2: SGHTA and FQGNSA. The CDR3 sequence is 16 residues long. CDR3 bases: TGTGCCAGCAGTTCCTTGACTAGCGGAGGCGGGGAGACCCAGTACTTC. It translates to CASSSLTSGGGETQYF.

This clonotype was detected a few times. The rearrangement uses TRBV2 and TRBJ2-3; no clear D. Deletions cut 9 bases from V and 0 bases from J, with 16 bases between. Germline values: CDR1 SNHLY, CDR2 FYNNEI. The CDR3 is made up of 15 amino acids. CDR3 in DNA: TGTGCCAGGGGGTCCGGTCGAATCAGCACAGATACGCAGTATTTT. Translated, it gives CARGSGRISTDTQYF. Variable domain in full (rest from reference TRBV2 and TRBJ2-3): EPEVTQTPSHQVTQMGQEVILRCVPISNHLYFYWYRQILGQKVEFLVSFYNNEISEKSEIFDDQFSVERPDGSNFTLKIRSTKLEDSAMYFCARGSGRISTDTQYFGPGTRLTVL.

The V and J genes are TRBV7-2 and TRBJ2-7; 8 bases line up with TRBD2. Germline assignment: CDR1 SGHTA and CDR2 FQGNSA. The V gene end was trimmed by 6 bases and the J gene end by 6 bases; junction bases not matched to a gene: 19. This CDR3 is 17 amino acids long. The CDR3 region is CASRPKPGLEPPGEQYF. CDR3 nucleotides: TGTGCCAGCAGACCTAAACCGGGACTAGAACCGCCGGGCGAGCAGTACTTC.

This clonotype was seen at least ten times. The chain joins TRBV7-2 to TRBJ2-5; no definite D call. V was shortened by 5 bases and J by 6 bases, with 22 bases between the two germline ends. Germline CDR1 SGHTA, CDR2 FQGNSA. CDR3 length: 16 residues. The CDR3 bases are TGTGCCAGCAGCCAAGATCGGGCCCAGGACCTGAAGACCCAGTACTTC. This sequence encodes CASSQDRAQDLKTQYF.

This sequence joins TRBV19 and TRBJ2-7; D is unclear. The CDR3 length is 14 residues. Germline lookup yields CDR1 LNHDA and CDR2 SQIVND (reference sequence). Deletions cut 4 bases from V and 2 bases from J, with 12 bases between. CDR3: CASSSAESTYEQYF. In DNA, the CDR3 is TGTGCCAGTAGTAGCGCGGAAAGTACCTACGAGCAGTACTTC.

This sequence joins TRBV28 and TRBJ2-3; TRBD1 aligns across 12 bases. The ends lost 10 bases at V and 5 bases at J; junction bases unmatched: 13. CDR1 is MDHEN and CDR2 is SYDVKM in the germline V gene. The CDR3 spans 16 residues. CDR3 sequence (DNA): TGTGCCACCTTGACGACCGGGACAGGGGGCGGAGATACGCAGTATTTT. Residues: CATLTTGTGGGDTQYF.

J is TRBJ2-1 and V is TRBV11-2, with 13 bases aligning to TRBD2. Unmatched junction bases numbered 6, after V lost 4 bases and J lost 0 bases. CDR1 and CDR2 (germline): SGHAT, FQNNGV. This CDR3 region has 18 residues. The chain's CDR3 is CASSSRLAGGSSYNEQFF. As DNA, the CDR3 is TGTGCCAGCAGCTCCAGACTAGCGGGAGGCAGCTCCTACAATGAGCAGTTCTTC.

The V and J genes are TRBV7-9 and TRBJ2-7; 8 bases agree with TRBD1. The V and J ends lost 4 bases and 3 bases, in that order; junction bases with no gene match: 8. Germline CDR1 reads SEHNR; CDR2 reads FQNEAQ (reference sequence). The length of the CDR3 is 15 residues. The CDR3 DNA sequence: TGTGCCAGCAGCTACAGGGGGGCACCGAACTACGAGCAGTACTTC. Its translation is CASSYRGAPNYEQYF.

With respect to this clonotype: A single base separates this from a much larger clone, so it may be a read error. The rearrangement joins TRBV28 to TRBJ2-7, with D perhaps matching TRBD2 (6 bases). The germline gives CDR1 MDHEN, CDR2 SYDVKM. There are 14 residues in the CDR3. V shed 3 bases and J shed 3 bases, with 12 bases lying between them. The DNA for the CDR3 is TGTGCCAGCAGTTTCTGGGACTGGTTCTACGAGCAGTACTTC. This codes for CASSFWDWFYEQYF.

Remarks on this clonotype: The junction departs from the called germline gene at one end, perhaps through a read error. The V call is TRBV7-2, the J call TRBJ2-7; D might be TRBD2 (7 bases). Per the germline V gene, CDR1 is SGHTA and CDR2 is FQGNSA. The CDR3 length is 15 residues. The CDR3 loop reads CASSQDVGGPYEQYF. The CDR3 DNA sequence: TGCGCCAGCAGCCAAGATGTGGGGGGGCCCTACGAGCAGTACTTC.

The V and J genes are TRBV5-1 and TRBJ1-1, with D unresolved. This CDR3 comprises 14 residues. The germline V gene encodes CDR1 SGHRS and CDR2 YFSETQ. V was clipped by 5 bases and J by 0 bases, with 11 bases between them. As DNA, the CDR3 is TGCGCCAGCAGGACGGCTCTATTGAACACTGAAGCTTTCTTT. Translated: CASRTALLNTEAFF.

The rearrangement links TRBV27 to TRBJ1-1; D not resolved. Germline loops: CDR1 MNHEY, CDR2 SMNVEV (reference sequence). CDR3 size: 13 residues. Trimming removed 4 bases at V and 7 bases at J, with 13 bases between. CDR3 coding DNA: TGTGCCAGCAGTTCAACCCTGGACGGTGAAGCTTTCTTT. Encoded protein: CASSSTLDGEAFF.

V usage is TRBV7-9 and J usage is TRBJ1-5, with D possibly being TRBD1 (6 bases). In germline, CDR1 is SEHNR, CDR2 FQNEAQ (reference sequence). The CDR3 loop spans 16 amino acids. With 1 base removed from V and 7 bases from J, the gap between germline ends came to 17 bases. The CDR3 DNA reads TGTGCCAGCAGCTTAGGTCAGGGGCCCCTTACCCAGCCCCAGCATTTT. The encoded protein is CASSLGQGPLTQPQHF.

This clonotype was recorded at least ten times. The CDR3 is CASSFNVQGRNTEAFF. In nucleotides, the CDR3 is TGTGCCAGCAGTTTTAATGTCCAGGGACGGAACACTGAAGCTTTCTTT. The chain links TRBV12-3 or TRBV12-4 to TRBJ1-1, with D possibly matching TRBD1 (5 bases). The ends were cut back, 3 bases at V and 1 base at J, with 15 bases in the middle. The CDR3 sequence is 16 residues long.

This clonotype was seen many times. Here the CDR3 DNA reads TGTGCCAGCAGGAAAGGACAGCGCTATGGCTACACCTTC. Its protein is CASRKGQRYGYTF. V usage is TRBV28 and J usage is TRBJ1-2; perhaps TRBD1 as D (6 bases). Trimming took 6 bases from V and 4 from J, leaving 12 bases between them. This CDR3 contains 13 residues. Germline CDR1 is MDHEN and CDR2 is SYDVKM.

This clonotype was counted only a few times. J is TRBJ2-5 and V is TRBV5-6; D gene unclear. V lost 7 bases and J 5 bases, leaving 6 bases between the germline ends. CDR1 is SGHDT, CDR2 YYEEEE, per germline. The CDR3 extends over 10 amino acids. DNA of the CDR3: TGTGCCAGCGCAGGCGAGACCCAGTACTTC. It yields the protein CASAGETQYF.

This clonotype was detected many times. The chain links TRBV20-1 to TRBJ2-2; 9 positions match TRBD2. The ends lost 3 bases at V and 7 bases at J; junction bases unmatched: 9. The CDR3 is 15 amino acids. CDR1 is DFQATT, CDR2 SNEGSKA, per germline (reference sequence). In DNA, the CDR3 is TGCAGTGCTAGGCGTCTAGCGGGACCCCTCGGGGAGCTGTTTTTT. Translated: CSARRLAGPLGELFF.

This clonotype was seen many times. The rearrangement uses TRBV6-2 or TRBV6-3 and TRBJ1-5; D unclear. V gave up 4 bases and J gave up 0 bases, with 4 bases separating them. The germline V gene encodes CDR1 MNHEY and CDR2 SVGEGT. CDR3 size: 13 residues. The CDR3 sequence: CASSFYSNQPQHF. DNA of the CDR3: TGTGCCAGCAGTTTTTATAGCAATCAGCCCCAGCATTTT.

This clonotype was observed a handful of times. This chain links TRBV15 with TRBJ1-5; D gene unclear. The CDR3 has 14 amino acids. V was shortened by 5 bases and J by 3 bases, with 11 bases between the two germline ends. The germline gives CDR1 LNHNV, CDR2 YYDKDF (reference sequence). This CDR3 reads CATSGRRDNQPQHF. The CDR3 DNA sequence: TGTGCCACCAGCGGGAGGAGGGACAATCAGCCCCAGCATTTT. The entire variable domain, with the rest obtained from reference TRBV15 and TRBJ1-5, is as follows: DAMVIQNPRYQVTQFGKPVTLSCSQTLNHNVMYWYQQKSSQAPKLLFHYYDKDFNNEADTPDNFQSRRPNTSFCFLDIRSPGLGDTAMYLCATSGRRDNQPQHFGDGTRLSIL.

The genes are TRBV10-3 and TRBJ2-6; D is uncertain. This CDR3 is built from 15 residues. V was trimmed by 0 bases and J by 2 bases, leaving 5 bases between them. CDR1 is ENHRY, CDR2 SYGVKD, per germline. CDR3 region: CAISESLPGANVLTF. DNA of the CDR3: TGTGCCATCAGTGAGTCCCTCCCTGGGGCCAACGTCCTGACTTTC.

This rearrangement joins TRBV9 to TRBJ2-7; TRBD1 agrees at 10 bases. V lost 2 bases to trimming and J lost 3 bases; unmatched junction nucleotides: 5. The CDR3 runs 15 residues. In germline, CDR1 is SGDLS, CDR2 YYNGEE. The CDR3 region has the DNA TGTGCCAGCAGCGTCGGACAGGGGGACCTCTACGAGCAGTACTTC. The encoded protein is CASSVGQGDLYEQYF.

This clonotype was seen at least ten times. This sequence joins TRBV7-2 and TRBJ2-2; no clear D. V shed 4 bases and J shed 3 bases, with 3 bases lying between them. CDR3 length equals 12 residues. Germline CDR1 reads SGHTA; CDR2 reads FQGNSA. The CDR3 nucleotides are TGTGCCAGCAGCTACTACACCGGGGAGCTGTTTTTT. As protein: CASSYYTGELFF.